Following are 18 T cell receptor beta chains from one sample sequenced in a study of blood T cell repertoires in COVID-19. Only in-frame clones appear in the TCRdb table, and some are missing; sequencing was by immunoSEQ multiplex PCR. This sample has around 75,000 clones; around 74% occur once, and the top ten carry roughly 5%. Sequencing was carried out using peripheral blood. These receptors were obtained from a woman of 80 years or more with active or convalescent COVID-19.

This sequence joins TRBV27 and TRBJ2-7; possibly TRBD2 for D (5 bases). The CDR3 is 13 residues long. From germline, CDR1 is MNHEY and CDR2 SMNVEV (reference sequence). V lost 2 bases to trimming and J lost 9 bases, with 14 bases between them. DNA of the CDR3: TGTGCCAGCAGTTTAGGGCCCAGCGCGGGGCAGTACTTC. Translation gives CASSLGPSAGQYF.

This chain links TRBV6-2 or TRBV6-3 with TRBJ1-5; TRBD1 aligns across 8 bases. Germline V gene data show CDR1 as MNHEY and CDR2 as SVGEGT. Germline trimming cut 5 bases from V and 7 bases from J; bases unmatched to any gene: 10. This CDR3 is 15 amino acids long. The CDR3 DNA is TGTGCCAGCAGTAAACGACAGGGGTCTGGGCAGCCCCAGCATTTT. Protein product: CASSKRQGSGQPQHF.

The chain joins TRBV7-6 to TRBJ2-5, with D possibly matching TRBD2 (6 bases). This CDR3 is 13 amino acids long. Between the trimmed V and J ends, which lost 2 bases and 3 bases, there was a span of 7 bases. Germline V gene sequence: CDR1 SGHVS, CDR2 FNYEAQ. CDR3: CASSLPGEETQYF. CDR3 bases: TGTGCCAGCAGCTTACCGGGGGAAGAGACCCAGTACTTC. The variable domain in full, completed from reference TRBV7-6 and TRBJ2-5, reads GAGVSQSPRYKVTKRGQDVALRCDPISGHVSLYWYRQALGQGPEFLTYFNYEAQQDKSGLPNDRFSAERPEGSISTLTIQRTEQRDSAMYRCASSLPGEETQYFGPGTRLLVL.

CDR3 in DNA: TGTGCCAGCAGCCCTCTTGGGGGCCGCAAACCCTACGAGCAGTACTTC. This gives the protein CASSPLGGRKPYEQYF. V usage is TRBV7-3 and J usage is TRBJ2-7; maybe TRBD1 (6 bases). CDR1 is SGHTA and CDR2 is FQGTGA in the germline V gene. V lost 5 bases and J 2 bases, leaving 19 bases between the germline ends. This CDR3 has 16 residues.

V usage is TRBV19 and J usage is TRBJ2-7; TRBD2 matches at 11 bases. Germline loops: CDR1 LNHDA, CDR2 SQIVND (reference sequence). The V gene end was trimmed by 4 bases and the J gene end by 2 bases; junction bases not matched to a gene: 4. The CDR3 is made up of 15 amino acids. The CDR3 here is CASSTVAGGPYEQYF. CDR3 nucleotides: TGTGCCAGTAGTACGGTAGCGGGGGGGCCCTACGAGCAGTACTTC.

J is TRBJ2-5 and V is TRBV29-1, with 7 bases fitting TRBD1. This CDR3 comprises 12 residues. The junction had 1 base not matched to a gene; V was cut back by 4 bases and J by 2 bases. Germline V gene data show CDR1 as SQVTM and CDR2 as ANQGSEA. DNA for the CDR3: TGCAGCGTTGGGGACAGTCAAGAGACCCAGTACTTC. Encoded protein: CSVGDSQETQYF.

This sequence joins TRBV7-9 and TRBJ1-3, with TRBD1 identical over 8 bases. There are 14 residues in the CDR3. The junction had 4 bases not matched to a gene; V was cut back by 5 bases and J by 4 bases. CDR1 and CDR2 (germline): SEHNR, FQNEAQ (reference sequence). The CDR3 DNA follows: TGTGCCAGCAGCCTGCGGACAGGGGGAAACACCATATATTTT. Encoded protein: CASSLRTGGNTIYF. The whole variable domain, remainder taken from reference TRBV7-9 and TRBJ1-3, is DTGVSQNPRHKITKRGQNVTFRCDPISEHNRLYWYRQTLGQGPEFLTYFQNEAQLEKSRLLSDRFSAERPKGSFSTLEIQRTEQGDSAMYLCASSLRTGGNTIYFGEGSWLTVV.

V and J are TRBV28 and TRBJ2-1; TRBD1 matches 9 bases. The CDR3 runs 15 residues. Germline V gives CDR1 MDHEN, CDR2 SYDVKM. Germline trimming cut 6 bases from V and 10 bases from J; bases unmatched to any gene: 13. Here the CDR3 reads CASSPGGTGTKEQFF. CDR3 DNA sequence: TGTGCCAGCAGCCCCGGGGGGACAGGGACAAAGGAGCAGTTCTTC.

This clone was detected a few times. The chain employs TRBV28 and TRBJ2-4; TRBD2 matches 8 bases. J gave up 8 bases and V 2 bases, and 8 bases lay outside the gene matches. CDR3 length: 15 amino acids. Germline CDR1 MDHEN, CDR2 SYDVKM. The DNA for the CDR3 is TGTGCCAGCAGTTTACGGATGGCGGGAGGCTACATTCAGTACTTC. Protein: CASSLRMAGGYIQYF.

The gene calls are TRBV18 and TRBJ2-1; perhaps TRBD1 as D (5 bases). V lost 1 base, J lost 8 bases, and 12 bases lay in between. The CDR3 is 14 amino acids. CDR1 is KGHSH, CDR2 LQKENI, per germline. CDR3 in amino acids: CASSPQAGAHEQFF. DNA for the CDR3: TGTGCCAGCTCACCACAGGCTGGGGCTCATGAGCAGTTCTTC.

The rearrangement uses TRBV5-1 and TRBJ2-3; 7 nucleotides match TRBD2. Germline values: CDR1 SGHRS, CDR2 YFSETQ. The V gene end was trimmed by 2 bases and the J gene end by 6 bases; junction bases not matched to a gene: 6. The CDR3 totals 14 residues. The CDR3 nucleotides read TGCGCCAGCAGCTTTCTCCGGGACTACGATACGCAGTATTTT. It translates to CASSFLRDYDTQYF.

This rearrangement joins TRBV28 to TRBJ1-6; D is possibly TRBD1 (6 bases). Germline V gene data show CDR1 as MDHEN and CDR2 as SYDVKM. Trimming took 6 bases from V and 6 from J, leaving 15 bases between them. The CDR3 contains 15 residues. CDR3 residues: CASRDRDRTNSPLHF. The CDR3 coding sequence is TGTGCCAGCAGAGACCGAGACAGGACTAATTCACCCCTCCACTTT. Full variable domain (remainder filled in from reference TRBV28 and TRBJ1-6): DVKVTQSSRYLVKRTGEKVFLECVQDMDHENMFWYRQDPGLGLRLIYFSYDVKMKEKGDIPEGYSVSREKKERFSLILESASTNQTSMYLCASRDRDRTNSPLHFGNGTRLTVT.

The J gene is TRBJ2-1, the V gene TRBV4-3, with a weak D call TRBD2 (5 bases). Germline CDR1 is LGHNA and CDR2 is YSLEER. Trimming left V 4 bases short and J 4 bases short, with 11 bases between. CDR3 length equals 14 residues. The CDR3 region is CASSRELSYNEQFF. CDR3 sequence (DNA): TGCGCCAGCAGCCGGGAGCTGAGTTACAATGAGCAGTTCTTC.

The chain employs TRBV29-1 and TRBJ1-2, with D hard to call. V was clipped by 6 bases and J by 7 bases, with 9 bases between them. The CDR3 covers 10 residues. The germline gives CDR1 SQVTM, CDR2 ANQGSEA. Written as DNA, the CDR3 is TGCAGCGTGGGCACGAGTGGCTACACCTTC. Protein sequence: CSVGTSGYTF.

V usage is TRBV10-3 and J usage is TRBJ2-5; 9 bases line up with TRBD2. The CDR3 sequence is 16 residues long. The V segment lost 5 bases and the J segment 0 bases; nucleotides outside the gene matches: 7. Germline V CDR1 and CDR2: ENHRY, SYGVKD. For the CDR3, the DNA is TGTGCCATCAGTAAGACTAGCGGAGACTACCAAGAGACCCAGTACTTC. Its translation is CAISKTSGDYQETQYF.

The genes are TRBV7-2 and TRBJ1-1; D is uncertain. The V gene's germline CDR1 is SGHTA and CDR2 FQGNSA. CDR3 length: 12 residues. V was clipped by 5 bases and J by 8 bases, with 12 bases between them. CDR3 protein: CASSASRSEAFF. The DNA for the CDR3 is TGTGCCAGCAGCGCAAGCCGATCGGAAGCTTTCTTT.

This chain links TRBV19 with TRBJ2-1; TRBD2 agrees at 12 bases. This CDR3 comprises 16 residues. V was clipped by 5 bases and J by 4 bases; unmatched bases: 6. CDR1 LNHDA and CDR2 SQIVND come from the germline V gene (reference sequence). The CDR3 region has the DNA TGTGCCAGTAGTTCCCTCGGACTAGCGGGATACAATGAGCAGTTCTTC. Translating gives CASSSLGLAGYNEQFF.

The chain carries TRBV11-2 and TRBJ1-2, with D unclear. Deletions cut 3 bases from V and 5 bases from J, with 10 bases between. The CDR3 sequence is 13 residues long. CDR1 and CDR2 (germline): SGHAT, FQNNGV. The CDR3 region is CASSFEGGYGYTF. CDR3 DNA sequence: TGTGCCAGCAGCTTCGAGGGAGGGTATGGCTACACCTTC.